The subject of this entry is one TCR beta chain. This record comes from a study of blood T cell repertoires in COVID-19. Study-level background: Samples came from the United States, Italy and Spain, spanning acute and convalescent COVID-19.

Per the original methods: Using reference gene primer amplification, nucleated cell counts were estimated. The method was immunoSEQ multiplex PCR; TCRdb's version includes in-frame clones alone and lacks a portion of them. Clone size and the V and J calls come from that table; the DNA yielded D and trimming. The sample carries 130,000 or so clones, 75% to 90% recorded once. The TCR originated in a human donor in a cohort sampled during active COVID-19. Sequences were obtained from peripheral blood.

CDR3 protein: CASSSPRRGGYNEQFF. CDR3 sequence (DNA): TGTGCCAGCAGCTCCCCACGGAGGGGAGGCTACAATGAGCAGTTCTTC. The chain uses TRBV7-8 and TRBJ2-1; D possibly corresponds to TRBD2 (6 bases). The CDR3 totals 16 residues. Looked up from germline, CDR1 is SGHVS and CDR2 is FQNEAQ. Trimming pared 4 bases from V and 3 bases from J, leaving 16 bases between.